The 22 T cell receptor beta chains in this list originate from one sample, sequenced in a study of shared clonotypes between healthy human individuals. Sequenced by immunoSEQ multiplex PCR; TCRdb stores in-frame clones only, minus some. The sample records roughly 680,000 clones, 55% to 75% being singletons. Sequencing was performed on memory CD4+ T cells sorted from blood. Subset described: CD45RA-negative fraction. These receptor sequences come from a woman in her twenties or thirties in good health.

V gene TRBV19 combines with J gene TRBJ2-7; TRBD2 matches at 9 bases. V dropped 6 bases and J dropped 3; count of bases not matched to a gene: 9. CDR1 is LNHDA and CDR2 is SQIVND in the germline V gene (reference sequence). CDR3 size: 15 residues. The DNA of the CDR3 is TGTGCCAGTAGCGCCCGTAGCGGGAGACGCTACGAGCAGTACTTC. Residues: CASSARSGRRYEQYF.

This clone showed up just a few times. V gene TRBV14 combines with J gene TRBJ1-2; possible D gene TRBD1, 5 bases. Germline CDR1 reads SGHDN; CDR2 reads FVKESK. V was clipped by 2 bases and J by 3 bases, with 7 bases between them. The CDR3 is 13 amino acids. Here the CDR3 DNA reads TGTGCCAGCAGCCAACAGGGTGACTATGGCTACACCTTC. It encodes CASSQQGDYGYTF.

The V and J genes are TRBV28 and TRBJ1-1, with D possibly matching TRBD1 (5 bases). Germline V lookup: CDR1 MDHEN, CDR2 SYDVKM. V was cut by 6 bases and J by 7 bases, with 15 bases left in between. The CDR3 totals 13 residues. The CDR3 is CASSLTGRNEAFF. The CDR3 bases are TGTGCCAGCAGCCTTACGGGGCGGAATGAAGCTTTCTTT. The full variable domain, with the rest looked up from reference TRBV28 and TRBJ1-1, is DVKVTQSSRYLVKRTGEKVFLECVQDMDHENMFWYRQDPGLGLRLIYFSYDVKMKEKGDIPEGYSVSREKKERFSLILESASTNQTSMYLCASSLTGRNEAFFGQGTRLTVV.

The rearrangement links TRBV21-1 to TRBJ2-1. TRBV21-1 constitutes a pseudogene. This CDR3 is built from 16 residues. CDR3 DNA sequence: TGTGCCAGCAGCAAAGCCGCCACCAACCCCTACAATGAGCAGTTCTTC. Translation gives CASSKAATNPYNEQFF.

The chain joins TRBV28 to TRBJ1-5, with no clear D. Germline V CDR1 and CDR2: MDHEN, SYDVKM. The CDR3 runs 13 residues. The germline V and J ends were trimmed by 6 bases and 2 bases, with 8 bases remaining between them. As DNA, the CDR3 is TGTGCCAGCAGCTATGTAGGCAATCAGCCCCAGCATTTT. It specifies CASSYVGNQPQHF.

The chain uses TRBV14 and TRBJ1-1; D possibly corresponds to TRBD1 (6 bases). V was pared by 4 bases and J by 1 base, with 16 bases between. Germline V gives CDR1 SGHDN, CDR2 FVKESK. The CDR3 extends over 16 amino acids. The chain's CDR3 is CASSPLTGHTNTEAFF. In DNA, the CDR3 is TGTGCCAGCAGCCCCCTTACAGGGCACACGAACACTGAAGCTTTCTTT. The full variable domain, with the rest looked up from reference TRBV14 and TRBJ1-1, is EAGVTQFPSHSVIEKGQTVTLRCDPISGHDNLYWYRRVMGKEIKFLLHFVKESKQDESGMPNNRFLAERTGGTYSTLKVQPAELEDSGVYFCASSPLTGHTNTEAFFGQGTRLTVV.

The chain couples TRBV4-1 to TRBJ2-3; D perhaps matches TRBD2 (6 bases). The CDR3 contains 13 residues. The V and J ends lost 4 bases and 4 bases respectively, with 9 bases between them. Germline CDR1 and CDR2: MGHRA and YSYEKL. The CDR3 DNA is TGCGCCAGCAGCCCGGGGGACGCAGATACGCAGTATTTT. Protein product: CASSPGDADTQYF.

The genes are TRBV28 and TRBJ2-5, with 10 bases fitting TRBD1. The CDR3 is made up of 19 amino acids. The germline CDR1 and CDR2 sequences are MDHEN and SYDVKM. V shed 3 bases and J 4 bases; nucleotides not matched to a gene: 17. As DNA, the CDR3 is TGTGCCAGCAGTTTGTGGGACAGGGGACTACCCGGTGAGCGAGAGACCCAGTACTTC. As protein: CASSLWDRGLPGERETQYF.

The CDR3 DNA follows: TGTGCCAGCAGCAAAAGGGACGCGGAAAAGCCCCAGCATTTT. It translates to CASSKRDAEKPQHF. This sequence joins TRBV7-2 and TRBJ1-5; tentatively, D is TRBD1 (5 bases). The CDR3 length is 14 residues. Germline V gene sequence: CDR1 SGHTA, CDR2 FQGNSA. V was trimmed by 5 bases and J by 8 bases, leaving 16 bases between them.

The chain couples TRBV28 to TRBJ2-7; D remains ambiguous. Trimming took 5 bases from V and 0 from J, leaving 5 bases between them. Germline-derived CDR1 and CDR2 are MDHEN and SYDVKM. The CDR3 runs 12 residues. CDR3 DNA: TGTGCCAGCAGTCCCCTCTCCTACGAGCAGTACTTC. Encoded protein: CASSPLSYEQYF.

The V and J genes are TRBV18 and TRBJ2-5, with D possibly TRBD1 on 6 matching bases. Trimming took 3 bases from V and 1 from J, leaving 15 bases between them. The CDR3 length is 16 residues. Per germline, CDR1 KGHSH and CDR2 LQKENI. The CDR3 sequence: CASSPKQGSIQETQYF. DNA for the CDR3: TGTGCCAGCTCACCGAAACAGGGTTCCATCCAAGAGACCCAGTACTTC.

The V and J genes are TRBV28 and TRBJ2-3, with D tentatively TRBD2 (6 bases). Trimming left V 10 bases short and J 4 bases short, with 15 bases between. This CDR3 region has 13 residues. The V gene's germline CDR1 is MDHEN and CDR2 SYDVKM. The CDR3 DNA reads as TGTGCCACCTACCTCCCGGGGGCAGATACGCAGTATTTT. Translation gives CATYLPGADTQYF. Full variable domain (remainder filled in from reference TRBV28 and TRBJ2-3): DVKVTQSSRYLVKRTGEKVFLECVQDMDHENMFWYRQDPGLGLRLIYFSYDVKMKEKGDIPEGYSVSREKKERFSLILESASTNQTSMYLCATYLPGADTQYFGPGTRLTVL.

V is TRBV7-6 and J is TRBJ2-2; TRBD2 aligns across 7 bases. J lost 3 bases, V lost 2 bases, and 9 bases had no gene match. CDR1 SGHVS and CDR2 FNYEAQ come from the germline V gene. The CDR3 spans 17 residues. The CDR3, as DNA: TGTGCCAGCAGCTTACGAGGGCAGCGGGACCACACCGGGGAGCTGTTTTTT. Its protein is CASSLRGQRDHTGELFF.

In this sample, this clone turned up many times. CDR3 residues: CASSPPLRGEQFF. The CDR3 coding sequence is TGTGCCAGCAGCCCACCGCTTAGGGGTGAGCAGTTCTTC. The chain employs TRBV7-2 and TRBJ2-1; D is possibly TRBD1 (5 bases). This CDR3 spans 13 amino acids. V dropped 5 bases and J dropped 9 bases, with 14 bases sitting between them. The V gene's germline CDR1 is SGHTA and CDR2 FQGNSA.

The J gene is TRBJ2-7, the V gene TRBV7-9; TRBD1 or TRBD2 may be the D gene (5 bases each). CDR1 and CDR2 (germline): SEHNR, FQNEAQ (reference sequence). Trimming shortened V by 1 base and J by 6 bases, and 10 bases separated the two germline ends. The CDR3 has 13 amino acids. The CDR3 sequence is CASSLEAGSEQYF. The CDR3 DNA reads TGTGCCAGCAGCTTAGAGGCAGGGAGCGAGCAGTACTTC.

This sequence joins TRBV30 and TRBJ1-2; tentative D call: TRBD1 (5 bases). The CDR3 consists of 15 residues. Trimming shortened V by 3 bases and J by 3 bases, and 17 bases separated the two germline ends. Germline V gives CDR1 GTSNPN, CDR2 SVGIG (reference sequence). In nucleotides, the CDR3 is TGTGCCTGGAGGGTCGGGGGTTACACGGACTATGGCTACACCTTC. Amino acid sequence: CAWRVGGYTDYGYTF.

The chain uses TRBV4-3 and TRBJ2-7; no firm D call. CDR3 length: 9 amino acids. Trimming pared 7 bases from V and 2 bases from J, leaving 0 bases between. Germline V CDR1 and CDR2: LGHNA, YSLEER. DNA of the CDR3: TGCGCCAGCACCTACGAGCAGTACTTC. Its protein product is CASTYEQYF.

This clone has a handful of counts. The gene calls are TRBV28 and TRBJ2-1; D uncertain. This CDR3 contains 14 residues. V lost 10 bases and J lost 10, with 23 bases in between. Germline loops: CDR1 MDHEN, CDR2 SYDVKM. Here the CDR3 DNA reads TGTGCCACAATGGGCACCTGGAAACGGAGCGAGCAGTTCTTC. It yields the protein CATMGTWKRSEQFF.

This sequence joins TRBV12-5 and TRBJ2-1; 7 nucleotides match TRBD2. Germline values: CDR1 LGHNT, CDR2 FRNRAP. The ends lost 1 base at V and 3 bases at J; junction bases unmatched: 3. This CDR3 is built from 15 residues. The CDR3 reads CASGLGLADYNEQFF. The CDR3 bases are TGTGCTAGTGGTTTGGGTCTAGCGGACTACAATGAGCAGTTCTTC.

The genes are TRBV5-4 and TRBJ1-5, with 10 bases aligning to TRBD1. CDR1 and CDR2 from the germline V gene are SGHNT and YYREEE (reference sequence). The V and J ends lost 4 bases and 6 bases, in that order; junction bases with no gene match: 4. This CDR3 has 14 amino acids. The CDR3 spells CASSAGQGTQPQHF. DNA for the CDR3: TGTGCCAGCAGCGCGGGACAGGGGACTCAGCCCCAGCATTTT.

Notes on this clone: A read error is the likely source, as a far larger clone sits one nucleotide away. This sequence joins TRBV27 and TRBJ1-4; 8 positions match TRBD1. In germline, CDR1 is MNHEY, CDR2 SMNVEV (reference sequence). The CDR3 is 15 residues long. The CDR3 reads CAGSTQGALVEKLFF. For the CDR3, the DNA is TGTGCCGGCAGTACTCAGGGGGCGCTTGTAGAAAAACTGTTTTTT.

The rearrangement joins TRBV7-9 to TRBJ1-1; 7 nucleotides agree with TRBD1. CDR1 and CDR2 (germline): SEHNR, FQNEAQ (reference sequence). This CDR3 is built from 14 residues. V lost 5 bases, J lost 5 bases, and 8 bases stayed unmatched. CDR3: CASSEYRGWTEAFF. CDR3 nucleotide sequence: TGTGCCAGCAGCGAGTACAGGGGTTGGACTGAAGCTTTCTTT.